This T cell receptor (beta chain) comes out of a study of regulatory T cells in long-lasting Graves disease. To make TCR beta libraries, researchers used iRepertoire HTBI primers and Arm-PCR of CDR3 regions. TCRdb re-analysed the multiplex PCR reads in MiXCR, keeping a single row per CDR3 protein. The repertoire holds under 450,000 distinct CDR3 sequences, around 15% seen once, with over 20% in the top ten. V lost 2 bases and J lost 0; bases outside the gene matches: 7. Germline CDR1 and CDR2: GTSNPN and SVGIG (reference sequence). The CDR3 is made up of 16 amino acids. Described time point: newly diagnosed GD, antithyroid drugs for less than 3 months. With RNA extracted from PBMCs as input, the TCR library was made. These data were also filed under a second study, of T cells in Graves' hyperthyroidism and ophthalmopathy. That source notes: Exclusions: uncontrolled infection, other autoimmune disease, pregnancy, lactation.

The source of this sequence is a woman aged 18-30 years with Graves disease. J is TRBJ1-5 and V is TRBV30, with 7 bases lining up with TRBD1. Sequenced material: peripheral blood mononuclear cells (PBMCs), taken at new diagnosis, from a patient treated with antithyroid drugs. CDR3 sequence (DNA): TGTGCCTGGAGTAGGACAGGTCCACCTAGCAATCAGCCCCAGCATTTT. It encodes CAWSRTGPPSNQPQHF.